This record concerns one T cell receptor beta chain sequence. This clone's antigen is unknown. Nothing much larger sits one base from this clone, and base qualities are not available. Library method: the immunoSEQ multiplex PCR assay. The multiplex PCR relied on a mix of 60 forward primers for TCR Vbeta segments and 13 reverse primers for TCR Jbeta segments. The CDR3 region of rearranged TCR beta genes was amplified from genomic DNA with a multiplex PCR assay. The Illumina HiSeq System was used to sequence the amplified TCR beta libraries as 87-base-pair reads. The study's own analysis went as follows. A later analysis counted approximately 84 million unique TCR beta chains across the 550 to 800 repertoires, and around 9.9 million of these chains were shared by at least two donors. To remove PCR and sequencing errors, raw reads were error-corrected and collapsed into unique sequences using a nearest-neighbor algorithm that merged closely related sequences. V, D and J gene segments were assigned by aligning CDR3 sequences to IMGT reference sequences. Each retained sequence needed at least a six-nucleotide match to both a V gene segment and a J gene segment. Rearrangements were classified as productive when the CDR3 lacked stop codons and remained in frame with V and J, and all other rearrangements were classified as non-productive. Following IMGT convention, CDR3 was defined as the stretch from the second conserved V-encoded cysteine up to the conserved J-encoded phenylalanine. In an earlier analysis of more than 550 of the donors, sequences lacking an unambiguous match to a single V gene segment were excluded. An earlier analysis of 587 of the donors classified V segments as functional when productive rearrangements were above 56.7% and as segregating when the standard deviation between donors was above 5%. A statistical classification framework was built for diagnosing cytomegalovirus status from the catalog of TCR beta chain sequences. V and J gene assignment, in a later analysis, came from comparing TCR nucleotide sequences with IMGT/GENE-DB human TR gene sequences. In a later analysis, CDR3 sequences and most-parsimonious VDJ recombination scenarios were assigned using the TCRdist pipeline. In a later analysis, every TCR beta chain was defined by the combination of its CDR3 amino acid sequence and its V-gene family, and reads without a unique V-gene family were dropped. In a later analysis, some 600 highly shared, low-generation-probability nucleotide sequences were removed to address suspected cross-contamination and a sequencing artifact. In a later analysis, a clonal expansion index for each public chain was calculated from normalized within-repertoire ranks of inferred template counts. A later analysis computed generation probabilities with a VDJ recombination model fitted to out-of-frame rearrangements, and checked the results against IGoR. In a later analysis, TCR-TCR, TCR-HLA and TCR-CMV co-occurrence was scored with hypergeometric tests, and a repertoire-size bias correction was applied to TCR pairs. To estimate false discovery rates, a later analysis permuted the HLA or CMV assignments 20 times. In a later analysis, co-occurring TCRs were grouped with DBSCAN, and TCRdist sequence similarity was added when clustering was performed within HLA-allele-positive subsets. Repertoires with fewer than 30,000 or more than 120,000 public chains, plus five repertoires with anomalous nucleotide sharing, were excluded from co-occurrence clustering. Sourced from immuneACCESS, this table was stored by TCRdb with only in-frame sequences that have V and J called. A share of the clones is absent; for the studies checked, an unresolved V gene accounts for under half, and the remainder has no known explanation. V, J and clone size were drawn from that table, and D and trimming were deduced from the DNA. For this sample the table gives 120,000 to 150,000 clones, of which just under 85% were detected only once. The ten top clones hold 4.1% of the sample.

The CDR3 covers 15 residues, taking in both the cysteine and the phenylalanine. The only DNA kept is the CDR3, 45 bases in frame from the first base. The trim is 6 bases for V and 0 bases for J, with a gap of 12 bases between the germline ends. For CDR1 and CDR2, the germline V gene (reference sequence) lists MNHNY and SVGAGI. These data come from a study of cytomegalovirus exposure and HLA in healthy donors (dated by TCRdb to the late 2010s). Regarding the complete study: An earlier analysis of roughly 500 of the donors reported 250 to 300 Gb of sequence data and 120 million or so unique TCR beta sequences from about 179 million T cells. The number of donors typed differed by locus, with about 629-640 for A, B, C, DRB1 and DQB1, around 520 for DQA1, 606 for DPA1, and 450 to 480 for DPB1. Every repertoire in the discovery cohort had been generated on one and the same sequencing platform. Roughly five DR-DQ haplotypes were treated as single units for association and clustering because of strong linkage in the cohort. High-throughput TCR immunosequencing, statistical association of individual TCRs with disease status, and machine learning were combined to predict cytomegalovirus infection status. In addition to the first cohort of hundreds of subjects, a separate validation cohort of 130 or so different subjects was used. Rather than using new phenotypic data, the later analysis identified candidate immune exposures from TCR beta sequences and from how often those sequences occurred across donors. In a later analysis, previously published TCR beta repertoires from 670 or so donors were re-analyzed and high-resolution HLA genotyping was added so that TCR occurrence patterns could be studied. Alongside the repertoire data, information on donor age, sex, ethnicity and CMV serostatus was compiled. In an earlier analysis of around 540 of the donors, high-throughput TCR beta sequencing was used to judge whether each TCR beta V gene segment behaved as functional or pseudogenic. Across some 400 genotyped donors of the cohort, an average of roughly 200,000 unique TCR beta nucleotide sequences per donor were sequenced, and roughly a sixth of those sequences were non-productive. An early release covering over 500 HLA-typed donors comprised roughly 300 gigabases of sequencing data and around 80 million unique TCR sequences. Class I and class II HLA loci were covered by the typing at four-digit resolution. A later genetic analysis used genome-wide SNP genotypes for about 60% of the roughly 700 donors, treating that subset as a discovery cohort. The study used immunosequencing to profile the T cell repertoires of 666 subjects and linked those repertoires to cytomegalovirus serostatus. The study was designed to test whether signatures of past pathogen exposure could be identified by cataloging public T cell receptors. The genetic ancestry cluster associated with self-reported Caucasian donors included over 65% of the roughly 390 genotyped donors.

In total, over 600 healthy bone marrow donors made up the cohort. At the time of sampling, every cohort member was nominally healthy, though immune exposures that went unrecorded were likely present. The donor tested CMV seropositive, placing the donor among the approximately 310 seropositive members of the cohort. Every donor gave a peripheral blood sample, and the peripheral blood mononuclear cells from that sample were used for TCR beta sequencing. The Qiagen DNeasy Blood Extraction Kit was used to extract genomic DNA from the blood cell samples. Summary of the overall study and its limitations: Because HLA typing was unavailable for some donors at each locus, only the typed subset was used in association tests. Specific HLA alleles were associated with 15,000 to 20,000 TCR beta sequences at a false discovery rate of 0.05 in a later analysis. Because the 87-base-pair reads could not distinguish some IMGT-functional V segments, including TRBV6-2 and TRBV6-3, those segments were excluded. For the cohort, immune exposure information was limited to CMV serostatus. In a later genetic analysis, a missense DCLRE1C variant was associated with V-gene and J-gene trimming of TCR beta chains, and the association was replicated in an independent cohort. Cytomegalovirus status was reported to be diagnosed by the classifier with high specificity and sensitivity in both the original and validation cohorts. A group of highly shared sequence variants was considered likely to be a technical artifact of the sequencing pipeline. In a later analysis, several top co-occurrence clusters were reported to appear linked to parvovirus B19, influenza, CMV and Epstein-Barr virus. Only TCR beta chains were sequenced in this cohort, and the absence of alpha or paired-chain data limited detectable features. A later analysis found that TCR association rates varied across HLA loci, with DRB1 alleles showing the most associated TCRs and HLA-C alleles the fewest. Most TCR sequences were observed very rarely across donors, whereas some public TCRs were present in many individuals. According to the authors, the approach could potentially be generalized to other disease states and immunological phenotypes. Because counts were too low, seventeen rarely observed V segments, including chromosome 9 orphons, were excluded from the earlier analysis of several hundred of the donors. Roughly uniform sequencing depth across donors was assumed in presence/absence analyses, although this assumption may not hold. Linkage disequilibrium might explain the correlated functional status among segregating V segments, but an unknown experimental factor could not be excluded. When HLA alleles, especially DR and DQ, strongly co-occurred, TCR associations were difficult to assign to individual alleles. Compared with equally common non-associated chains, HLA-associated TCR beta chains in a later analysis were more clonally expanded and had lower generation probabilities. A further reported finding was that TCR beta sequences accurately predicted the HLA-A and HLA-B alleles for most subjects in the first cohort. In a later genetic analysis, fewer N-insertions in productive TCRs were reported among donors in an Asian-associated ancestry cluster than the roughly 700-donor mean. In vitro tests confirmed that a few of the cytomegalovirus-associated TCR beta chains recognize cytomegalovirus antigens. An earlier analysis of some 560 of the donors showed that most TCR beta V segments appeared in productive rearrangements either about 87% or about 30% of the time, which broadly matched IMGT annotations. According to a later analysis, most CMV-associated TCR beta chains appeared to be HLA-restricted, and the HLA associations seemed to be driven largely by CMV exposure. The study listed approximately 150 TCR beta chains as associated with cytomegalovirus.

The sample taken for sequencing was PBMCs. The rearranged segments are TRBV6-6 and TRBJ1-5; no D gene can be assigned with confidence. The source is a middle-aged man in good health and CMV-seropositive. CDR3 loop: CASSSAVNSNQPQHF. At the DNA level, the sequence is TGTGCCAGCAGCTCAGCGGTTAATAGCAATCAGCCCCAGCATTTT.